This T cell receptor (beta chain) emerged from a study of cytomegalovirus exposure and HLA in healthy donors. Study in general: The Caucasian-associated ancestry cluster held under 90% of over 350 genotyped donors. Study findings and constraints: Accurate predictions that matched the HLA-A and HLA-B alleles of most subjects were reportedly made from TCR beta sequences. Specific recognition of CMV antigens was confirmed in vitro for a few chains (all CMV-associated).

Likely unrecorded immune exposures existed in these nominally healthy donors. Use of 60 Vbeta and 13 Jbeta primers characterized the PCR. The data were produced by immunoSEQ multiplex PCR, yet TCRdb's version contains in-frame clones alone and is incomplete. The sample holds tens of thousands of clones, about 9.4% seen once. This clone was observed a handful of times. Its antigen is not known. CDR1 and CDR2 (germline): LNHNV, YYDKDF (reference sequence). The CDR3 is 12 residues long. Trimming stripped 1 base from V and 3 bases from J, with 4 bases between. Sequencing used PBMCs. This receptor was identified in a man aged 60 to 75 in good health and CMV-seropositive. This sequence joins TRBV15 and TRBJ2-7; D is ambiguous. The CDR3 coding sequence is TGTGCCACCAGCAGAGGCGGCTACGAGCAGTACGTC. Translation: CATSRGGYEQYV.